Listed below are T cell receptor beta chains from one sample, sequenced in a study of molecular identifiers for immune sequencing clone quantification. TCRdb reanalysed the PCR reads using MiXCR and keeps one entry per CDR3 protein. The sample includes about 97,000 distinct CDR3 sequences, less than 25% seen only once; the top ten take 0.85% to 1%. The sample was naive CD8+ T cells from blood, with Jurkat cell RNA spiked in. All receptors derive from a human donor in good health. Some libraries in this study had Jurkat cell RNA spiked in. Both conserved end residues are part of each CDR3. D genes are given only for firm matches. Only some rows state a clone size, as once, few, many or a class for expanded clones.

>once|TRBJ2-1|TRBV4-3|TRBD2
TGCGCCAGCAGCCAAGATTATTTTTCGGCGGCGGGAGGGCCCCCCTACAATGAGCAGTTCTTC
CASSQDYFSAAGGPPYNEQFF
>many|TRBJ2-3|TRBV30|TRBD2
TGTGCCTCAGGACTAGCGACGTACACAGATACGCAGTATTTT
CASGLATYTDTQYF
>many|TRBJ1-1|TRBV6-2/TRBV6-3|NA
TGTGCCAGCAGAGATGCTACGGACAACAAACTTGAAGCTTTCTTT
CASRDATDNKLEAFF
>many|TRBJ2-3|TRBV19|NA
TGTGCCAGTAGTACCGGAATCACAACGCAGGCAGATACGCAGTATTTT
CASSTGITTQADTQYF
>many|TRBJ2-7|TRBV7-8|NA
TGTGCCAGCAGCTTCGGCGCAGGAACCTACGAGCAGTACTTC
CASSFGAGTYEQYF
>many|TRBJ2-5|TRBV7-9|TRBD2
TGTGCCAGCAGCCCGCGGACTAGCGGGAGAGGGACAAGGGTGACCCAGTACTTC
CASSPRTSGRGTRVTQYF
>NA|TRBJ2-4|TRBV4-3|NA
TGCACCCGCAGCCAAGTGGGCGGGGCCAAAAACATTCAGTACTTC
CTRSQVGGAKNIQYF
>many|TRBJ2-3|TRBV7-6|NA
TGTGCCAGCAGCTTTGGGGGCGGGACAGATACGCAGTATTTT
CASSFGGGTDTQYF
>many|TRBJ2-7|TRBV5-1|NA
TGCGCCAGCAGCTCCGGGGGCAGTGCCTCCTACGAGCAGTACTTC
CASSSGGSASYEQYF
>many|TRBJ2-7|TRBV7-9|TRBD1
TGTGCCAGCAGCCACCGGGACAGGGTGGAAGAGCAGTACTTC
CASSHRDRVEEQYF
>few|TRBJ2-7|TRBV25-1|TRBD1
TGTGCCAGCAGTGAATCCACAGGGGTTATTAACGAGCAGTACTTC
CASSESTGVINEQYF
>many|TRBJ1-1|TRBV5-4|NA
TGTGCCAGCAGCTTCGGGAAAAACACTGAAGCTTTCTTT
CASSFGKNTEAFF
>many|TRBJ1-1|TRBV7-6|NA
TGTGCCAGCCAGCTTATGGCGAAGGGGAACACTGAAGCTTTCTTT
CASQLMAKGNTEAFF
>few|TRBJ2-5|TRBV4-3|TRBD1
TGCGCCAGCAGCCAAGATCCTTCCGGACAGGGGGAAGAGACCCAGTACTTC
CASSQDPSGQGEETQYF
>many|TRBJ2-7|TRBV25-1|TRBD1
TGTGCCAGCAGTGGAGGACTGCCAGGGGGCGAGCAGTACTTC
CASSGGLPGGEQYF
>many|TRBJ1-1|TRBV29-1|NA
TGCAGCGTTGAAATCCGGGGGCGGGACACTGAAGCTTTCTTT
CSVEIRGRDTEAFF
>many|TRBJ2-3|TRBV12-3/TRBV12-4|NA
TGTGCCAGCAGTCCCCCGCCAGTGGCCAGAGATACGCAGTATTTT
CASSPPPVARDTQYF
>many|TRBJ2-3|TRBV6-5|TRBD1
TGTGCCAGCAGTTACCGGACAGGGGGCACAGATACGCAGTATTTT
CASSYRTGGTDTQYF
>few|TRBJ1-1|TRBV19|TRBD1
TGTGCCAGTAGTGCTCTGACAGGGGCCCACACTGAAGCTTTCTTT
CASSALTGAHTEAFF
>many|TRBJ2-7|TRBV29-1|TRBD1
TGCAGCGTTGAGTCAGGGACAGGGGACTACGAGCAGTACTTC
CSVESGTGDYEQYF
>NA|TRBJ1-6|TRBV4-3|NA
TGCGCCAGCAGCCAAGATCGGCAGGGAGAGCTTTATAATTCACCCCTCCACTTT
CASSQDRQGELYNSPLHF
>few|TRBJ2-1|TRBV20-1|TRBD2
TGCAGTGCTAGAGATCTGGATAGCGGGAGAACAGATGAGCAGTTCTTC
CSARDLDSGRTDEQFF
>many|TRBJ2-5|TRBV28|TRBD2
TGTGCCAGCAGTCCCCCGGGACTAGTAACGGCAGAGACCCAGTACTTC
CASSPPGLVTAETQYF
>many|TRBJ2-5|TRBV7-9|NA
TGTGCCAGCAGCTCCCCGCAAGAGACCCAGTACTTC
CASSSPQETQYF
>NA|TRBJ2-5|TRBV6-6|NA
TGTGCCAGCACCCCCAGTCGGGGGGCTAGGGAGACCCAGTACTTC
CASTPSRGARETQYF
>many|TRBJ2-7|TRBV6-2/TRBV6-3|NA
TGTGCCAGCAGTTACTCGGCCCTTGAGATGAGCTACGAGCAGTACTTC
CASSYSALEMSYEQYF
>many|TRBJ1-4|TRBV6-5|TRBD1
TGTGCCAGTCAGTCAGGGGGAAAACTGTTTTTT
CASQSGGKLFF
>many|TRBJ1-6|TRBV9|NA
TGTGCCAGCAGCCCATTGATTTCACAGAGCTCCTATAATTCACCCCTCCACTTT
CASSPLISQSSYNSPLHF
>many|TRBJ2-2|TRBV9|NA
TGTGCCAGCAGCGCAAGAGTGGGGCCCGGGGAGCTGTTTTTT
CASSARVGPGELFF
>NA|TRBJ2-7|TRBV7-9|NA
TGTGCCAGCAGCCCAGGGATCAGGGTCTACGAGCAGTACTTC
CASSPGIRVYEQYF
>few|TRBJ2-7|TRBV30|NA
TGTGCCTGGAGTGTAACGGGCTACGAGCAGTACTTC
CAWSVTGYEQYF
>many|TRBJ1-1|TRBV25-1|NA
TGTGCCTCCGGGACCTACACTGAAGCTTTCTTT
CASGTYTEAFF
>NA|TRBJ2-7|TRBV20-1|NA
TGCGGTGCTAGAGGTCTGTCAGGGGCCTACTACGGGCAGTACTTC
CGARGLSGAYYGQYF
>few|TRBJ1-5|TRBV6-1|NA
TGTGCCAGCAGTGATATCCCCGGGGGGAATCAGCCCCAGCATTTT
CASSDIPGGNQPQHF
>NA|TRBJ2-1|TRBV6-2/TRBV6-3|NA
TGCGCCAGCAGGATAGGGGGCGGGATGAATCAGCAGTTCTTC
CASRIGGGMNQQFF
>many|TRBJ1-5|TRBV27|NA
TGTGCCAGCAGTTTAAGTTTTTCTGAGGGCGGGCTTCGGTATCAGCCCCAGCATTTT
CASSLSFSEGGLRYQPQHF
>NA|TRBJ2-7|TRBV14|NA
TGTGCCAGCAGCCAATTAATACAGGGAAACTACGAGCAGTACTTC
CASSQLIQGNYEQYF
>many|TRBJ2-3|TRBV20-1|NA
TGCAGTGCTAGAGATCAAGGGCTAGTCACAGATACGCAGTATTTT
CSARDQGLVTDTQYF
>many|TRBJ1-6|TRBV23-1|TRBD1
TGCGCCAGCAGTCACCTGGACAGGGTCTCCTATAATTCACCCCTCCACTTT
CASSHLDRVSYNSPLHF
>many|TRBJ2-2|TRBV28|NA
TGTGCCAGCAGACCTATGATTGGGGCACCCGGGGAGCTGTTTTTT
CASRPMIGAPGELFF
>many|TRBJ2-1|TRBV4-2|NA
TGTGCCAGCAGCCAAGACAGGGTCTCCTACAATGAGCAGTTCTTC
CASSQDRVSYNEQFF
>many|TRBJ2-5|TRBV2|TRBD2
TGTGCCAGCAGTGAAGCGCTTCGACTAGCCGGAGAGACCCAGTACTTC
CASSEALRLAGETQYF
>once|TRBJ2-6|TRBV27|TRBD2
TGTGCCAGCACAGCTCTAGCGGCCCCTGGGGCCAACGTCCTGACTTTC
CASTALAAPGANVLTF
>NA|TRBJ1-3|TRBV2|NA
TGTGCCAGCAGTGAATCCCAGGGAACTGGAAGCACCATATATTTT
CASSESQGTGSTIYF
>many|TRBJ1-4|TRBV7-2|NA
TGTGCCAGCAGCTCCCCCCCCAATGAAAAACTGTTTTTT
CASSSPPNEKLFF
>NA|TRBJ1-1|TRBV19|NA
TGTGCCTGTAGTAGACTGCGGCATGAAGCTTTCTTT
CACSRLRHEAFF
>many|TRBJ2-5|TRBV4-1|NA
TGCGCCAGCAGCCGAAAGACTAGTATGCAAGAGACCCAGTACTTC
CASSRKTSMQETQYF
>few|TRBJ2-5|TRBV11-2|NA
TGTGCCAGCAGCTCCCCAGTCCTTGGCCAAGAGACCCAGTACTTC
CASSSPVLGQETQYF
>many|TRBJ2-3|TRBV5-4|NA
TGTGCCAGCAGCTTCTTAATGGACAGCACAGATACGCAGTATTTT
CASSFLMDSTDTQYF
>many|TRBJ1-1|TRBV19|NA
TGTGCCAGTCGCCGGAGGATGAACACTGAAGCTTTCTTT
CASRRRMNTEAFF
>many|TRBJ2-2|TRBV4-3|TRBD2
TGCGCCAGCAGCCAAGATTGGGCTAGCGGGGGTCCCACCGGGGAGCTGTTTTTT
CASSQDWASGGPTGELFF
>NA|TRBJ2-1|TRBV19|TRBD2
TGTGCCAGTAGTATGGATAGCGGGGGCCTCTCCTACAATGAGCAGTTCTTC
CASSMDSGGLSYNEQFF
>many|TRBJ2-7|TRBV29-1|TRBD1
TGCAGCGTGAAGAATGAGGGACAGGGGTACGAGCAGTACTTC
CSVKNEGQGYEQYF
>NA|TRBJ2-7|TRBV5-1|NA
TGCGCCAGCAGCGCTACGGCTGGCGAGCAGTACTTC
CASSATAGEQYF
>many|TRBJ2-7|TRBV4-3|TRBD2
TGCGCCAGCAGCAGGACTAGCGGCTACGAGCAGTACTTC
CASSRTSGYEQYF